The T cell receptor beta chain under discussion was sequenced for a study of breast tumors, draining lymph nodes, adjacent tissues. Study observations and caveats: Tumor TCR diversity was below lymph nodes but above nontumor tissue. Data only fit, rather than demonstrated, lymph node origin of most tumor T cells. Most tumor T cells seemingly derive from lymph node, then expand in tumor. Luminal-like breast cancer showed significantly greater tumor-nontumor repertoire similarity than basal-like breast cancer did.

The CDR3 totals 14 residues. Trimming removed 6 bases from V and 11 bases from J, with 20 bases in between. Germline loops: CDR1 SNHLY, CDR2 FYNNEI. The lymph nodes were axillary draining lymph nodes from breast cancer patients. TCRdb re-called the multiplex PCR reads with MiXCR, one entry per CDR3 protein. The sample has 150,000 to 200,000 distinct CDR3 sequences; approximately 30% are singletons. A note on this clonotype: Antigen: not known.

The TCR sequence derives from a female donor with breast cancer. Some clones in this sample may be carry-over from other donors' samples. Sequencing was done on a sample of axillary lymph node tissue. The chain combines TRBV2 with TRBJ1-5; D gene unclear. CDR3 in DNA: TGTGCCAGCAGGAGACTAGCGGGCGGCGAGACCCAGCATTTT. Translated, it gives CASRRLAGGETQHF.